These 27 T cell receptor beta chains share one sample of origin, sequenced in a study of blood T cells in healthy people across ages. A second PCR, run for about 7 to 11 cycles, used a sample-barcoded 5' primer plus a J-beta primer mix. Via MiXCR, TCRdb re-called the 5' RACE reads, giving one row per CDR3 protein. The table shows fewer than 800,000 distinct CDR3 sequences, with roughly 25% occurring only once. These data also featured in a second study, about T cells of mothers and their children.

Sequenced input: blood. The source is a boy aged 5 to 17 in good health.

This clonotype was recorded at least ten times. The genes are TRBV7-3 and TRBJ2-3; no clear D. Germline assignment: CDR1 SGHTA and CDR2 FQGTGA. Trimming cost V 2 bases and J 5 bases, with 5 bases left between them. The CDR3 is made up of 12 amino acids. In DNA, the CDR3 is TGTGCCAGCAGCTTATACGGAGATACGCAGTATTTT. Its protein product is CASSLYGDTQYF. Full variable domain (missing parts from reference TRBV7-3 and TRBJ2-3): GAGVSQTPSNKVTEKGKYVELRCDPISGHTALYWYRQSLGQGPEFLIYFQGTGAADDSGLPNDRFFAVRPEGSVSTLKIQRTERGDSAVYLCASSLYGDTQYFGPGTRLTVL.

The chain employs TRBV29-1 and TRBJ2-1; 13 nucleotides line up with TRBD2. The junction had 8 bases not matched to a gene; V was cut back by 0 bases and J by 9 bases. CDR1 SQVTM and CDR2 ANQGSEA come from the germline V gene. The CDR3 sequence is 16 residues long. The CDR3 nucleotides read TGCAGCGTTGAAGAAGGATCACTAGCGGGAGGGGCTGAGCAGTTCTTC. It codes for CSVEEGSLAGGAEQFF.

The rearrangement links TRBV7-6 to TRBJ1-4; D call uncertain. The germline V gene has CDR1 SGHVS and CDR2 FNYEAQ. V lost 7 bases and J lost 4, with 28 bases in between. CDR3 length: 19 amino acids. Here the CDR3 DNA reads TGTGCCAGCACCGCAATGGCCGTACAGCGGTACATTGTTAATGAAAAACTGTTTTTT. Translation gives CASTAMAVQRYIVNEKLFF.

The DNA for the CDR3 is TGTGCCAGCAGCTTGGAAAGTGACGAGCAGTACTTC. Translating it yields CASSLESDEQYF. The genes are TRBV5-6 and TRBJ2-7, with D uncertain. The CDR3 sequence is 12 residues long. Germline CDR1 SGHDT, CDR2 YYEEEE. Deletions cut 0 bases from V and 5 bases from J, with 6 bases between.

This clonotype was detected a few times. The rearrangement links TRBV6-5 to TRBJ1-2; 8 positions match TRBD1. The CDR3 runs to 15 residues. Germline loops: CDR1 MNHEY, CDR2 SVGAGI. Trimming removed 5 bases from V and 2 bases from J; junction bases left unmatched: 7. DNA for the CDR3: TGTGCCAGCAGTCCTTCTTGGACAGGGAACTATGGCTACACCTTC. As protein: CASSPSWTGNYGYTF.

This clonotype has only a few counts. This sequence joins TRBV5-1 and TRBJ2-5, with 12 bases lining up with TRBD2. The CDR3 is 16 amino acids. The J segment lost 5 bases and the V segment lost 0 bases, leaving 5 bases of the junction unmatched. The germline V gene has CDR1 SGHRS and CDR2 YFSETQ. The CDR3 loop is CASSLDTSGRWETQYF. CDR3 coding DNA: TGCGCCAGCAGCTTGGATACTAGCGGGAGGTGGGAGACCCAGTACTTC.

This clonotype was seen more than once but under ten times. The chain couples TRBV14 to TRBJ2-3; D not certain. Trimming removed 1 base from V and 6 bases from J, with 8 bases in between. The CDR3 is 13 amino acids. Germline V gives CDR1 SGHDN, CDR2 FVKESK. The CDR3 sequence: CASSQGLVDTQYF. In DNA form, the CDR3 reads TGTGCCAGCAGCCAAGGGTTAGTGGATACGCAGTATTTT.

The J gene is TRBJ2-7, the V gene TRBV4-3; D not resolved. The CDR3 is 14 amino acids. V dropped 0 bases and J dropped 4 bases, with 10 bases sitting between them. CDR1 and CDR2 (germline): LGHNA, YSLEER. The CDR3 sequence: CASSQDSGSYEQYF. The DNA of the CDR3 is TGCGCCAGCAGCCAAGATTCCGGCAGTTACGAGCAGTACTTC.

The V call is TRBV7-8, the J call TRBJ2-2, with 8 bases identical to TRBD1. In germline, CDR1 is SGHVS, CDR2 FQNEAQ. This CDR3 is 15 amino acids long. The J segment lost 7 bases and the V segment lost 6 bases, leaving 10 bases of the junction unmatched. The CDR3: CASRLTQGASGELFF. CDR3 in DNA: TGTGCCAGCAGATTGACCCAGGGGGCGAGCGGGGAGCTGTTTTTT.

The rearrangement joins TRBV20-1 to TRBJ1-1; D is unclear. The CDR3 length is 12 residues. V lost 2 bases and J 7 bases, leaving 11 bases between the germline ends. Germline V gene data show CDR1 as DFQATT and CDR2 as SNEGSKA (reference sequence). The CDR3 DNA follows: TGCAGTGCTAGATGGCTTGGCCTTGAAGCTTTCTTT. Its translation is CSARWLGLEAFF.

For this clonotype: The junction differs from germline at one of its ends, possibly a read error. The chain employs TRBV29-1 and TRBJ2-5, with D possibly matching TRBD2 (5 bases). Germline V lookup: CDR1 SQVTM, CDR2 ANQGSEA. The length of the CDR3 is 13 residues. The CDR3 sequence is CIVVRENQETQYF. CDR3 nucleotide sequence: TGCATCGTTGTTAGGGAGAACCAAGAGACCCAGTACTTC. The entire variable domain, with the rest obtained from reference TRBV29-1 and TRBJ2-5, is as follows: SAVISQKPSRDICQRGTSLTIQCQVDSQVTMMFWYRQQPGQSLTLIATANQGSEATYESGFVIDKFPISRPNLTFSTLTVSNMSPEDSSIYLCIVVRENQETQYFGPGTRLLVL.

V and J are TRBV7-9 and TRBJ2-5; 7 bases are shared with TRBD2. V dropped 5 bases and J dropped 3; count of bases not matched to a gene: 12. CDR3 size: 16 residues. Germline lookup yields CDR1 SEHNR and CDR2 FQNEAQ (reference sequence). CDR3 sequence: CASSPAGAGLKETQYF. In nucleotides, the CDR3 is TGTGCCAGCAGCCCAGCCGGGGCGGGACTAAAAGAGACCCAGTACTTC.

The rearrangement links TRBV6-1 to TRBJ2-5; D is unresolved. The CDR3 is made up of 14 amino acids. Germline V CDR1 and CDR2: MNHNS, SASEGT. V lost 2 bases to trimming and J lost 5 bases, with 12 bases between them. The CDR3, as DNA: TGTGCCAGCAGTGAACCTGGGGTTCAGGAGACCCAGTACTTC. Translation: CASSEPGVQETQYF.

V gene TRBV12-3 or TRBV12-4 combines with J gene TRBJ2-2; D might be TRBD1 (6 bases). The CDR3 has 16 amino acids. Trimming took 5 bases from V and 1 from J, leaving 14 bases between them. CDR3 sequence: CASSQNGGGNTGELFF. CDR3 nucleotides: TGTGCCAGCAGTCAAAATGGGGGCGGGAACACCGGGGAGCTGTTTTTT.

The V and J genes are TRBV9 and TRBJ1-2; unclear D gene. The CDR3 runs 16 residues. CDR1 and CDR2 (germline): SGDLS, YYNGEE. V lost 0 bases, J lost 0 bases, and 12 bases lay in between. CDR3 residues: CASSVGGSPSNYGYTF. CDR3 nucleotide sequence: TGTGCCAGCAGCGTAGGAGGCAGCCCTTCTAACTATGGCTACACCTTC. Full variable domain (rest looked up from reference TRBV9 and TRBJ1-2): DSGVTQTPKHLITATGQRVTLRCSPRSGDLSVYWYQQSLDQGLQFLIQYYNGEERAKGNILERFSAQQFPDLHSELNLSSLELGDSALYFCASSVGGSPSNYGYTFGSGTRLTVV.

A few counts support this clonotype. The genes are TRBV11-2 and TRBJ2-5; 9 positions match TRBD1. TRBJ2-1 explains the end of the DNA better; the J call may be wrong. This CDR3 has 15 residues. Germline CDR1 and CDR2: SGHAT and FQNNGV. This CDR3 reads CASTFLDRGENEQFF. The CDR3 nucleotides are TGTGCCAGCACCTTCTTGGACAGGGGTGAGAATGAGCAGTTCTTC.

The chain is built from TRBV11-2 and TRBJ1-1; tentative D call: TRBD1 (5 bases). V shed 8 bases and J shed 1 base, with 17 bases lying between them. There are 15 residues in the CDR3. Germline lookup yields CDR1 SGHAT and CDR2 FQNNGV. DNA for the CDR3: TGTGCCAGCCTCGATGACCCGGGGGGGAACACTGAAGCTTTCTTT. Translation gives CASLDDPGGNTEAFF.

The V call is TRBV29-1, the J call TRBJ1-1; D is unresolved. Germline V gives CDR1 SQVTM, CDR2 ANQGSEA. CDR3 length equals 11 residues. Trimming removed 6 bases from V and 3 bases from J, with 8 bases in between. As DNA, the CDR3 is TGCAGCGTCGGGTGGTACACTGAAGCTTTCTTT. It specifies CSVGWYTEAFF.

V usage is TRBV15 and J usage is TRBJ1-4; TRBD1 might be the D (5 bases). The germline V gene encodes CDR1 LNHNV and CDR2 YYDKDF (reference sequence). Trimming cost V 0 bases and J 6 bases, with 11 bases left between them. The CDR3 extends over 15 amino acids. In nucleotides, the CDR3 is TGTGCCACCAGCAGAGATTGGGGGGTCGATGAAAAACTGTTTTTT. Its translation is CATSRDWGVDEKLFF.

This rearrangement joins TRBV20-1 to TRBJ2-1; 7 positions agree with TRBD2. The CDR3 runs 14 residues. V dropped 4 bases and J dropped 4; count of bases not matched to a gene: 7. The germline V gene encodes CDR1 DFQATT and CDR2 SNEGSKA (reference sequence). The DNA of the CDR3 is TGCAGTGCTATAGCGGGCGCAGGGTACAATGAGCAGTTCTTC. Translating gives CSAIAGAGYNEQFF.

The chain joins TRBV12-3 or TRBV12-4 to TRBJ2-1; 8 bases line up with TRBD2. The CDR3 runs to 15 residues. The trim removed 6 bases at V and 4 bases at J, leaving 8 bases unmatched. CDR3 coding DNA: TGTGCCAGCAGCCCGGCCGGGAGGGATTACAATGAGCAGTTCTTC. This sequence encodes CASSPAGRDYNEQFF.

This clonotype came up many times. This chain uses TRBV9 with TRBJ2-7; D remains ambiguous. The CDR3 extends over 14 amino acids. Germline V gene lookup returns CDR1 SGDLS and CDR2 YYNGEE. The germline V and J ends were trimmed by 6 bases and 0 bases, with 13 bases remaining between them. The CDR3 protein is CASNPGTGSYEQYF. The CDR3 region has the DNA TGTGCCAGCAATCCTGGAACCGGCTCCTACGAGCAGTACTTC.

The chain carries TRBV4-3 and TRBJ2-7, with D tentatively TRBD1 (5 bases). V was trimmed by 0 bases and J by 3 bases, leaving 9 bases between them. Germline V CDR1 and CDR2: LGHNA, YSLEER. The CDR3 is 14 amino acids. CDR3 loop: CASSQEVTDYEQYF. CDR3 DNA sequence: TGCGCCAGCAGCCAAGAAGTGACAGACTACGAGCAGTACTTC.

This clonotype has just a few counts. The chain links TRBV29-1 to TRBJ1-1, with unresolved D. The germline gives CDR1 SQVTM, CDR2 ANQGSEA. The ends were cut back, 5 bases at V and 5 bases at J, with 9 bases in the middle. This CDR3 spans 11 amino acids. The chain's CDR3 is CSVSSGTEAFF. CDR3 sequence (DNA): TGCAGCGTTTCCAGTGGGACTGAAGCTTTCTTT.

V gene TRBV20-1 combines with J gene TRBJ2-1, with D possibly TRBD2 on 5 matching bases. Germline V gene lookup returns CDR1 DFQATT and CDR2 SNEGSKA (reference sequence). This CDR3 is built from 14 residues. V dropped 3 bases and J dropped 0 bases, with 9 bases sitting between them. CDR3 nucleotide sequence: TGCAGTGCTAGCGAGCGGAGCTCCTACAATGAGCAGTTCTTC. Its protein product is CSASERSSYNEQFF.

CDR3 DNA sequence: TGTGCCAGCAGTTACTCGGCCACACAAGAGACCCAGTACTTC. Its translation: CASSYSATQETQYF. V and J are TRBV6-6 and TRBJ2-5; D ambiguous. V was cut by 0 bases and J by 2 bases, with 7 bases left in between. The CDR3 is 14 residues long. From germline, CDR1 is MNHNY and CDR2 SVGAGI (reference sequence).

This chain connects TRBV7-9 to TRBJ1-2; D gene uncertain. This CDR3 contains 15 residues. Germline V gene lookup returns CDR1 SEHNR and CDR2 FQNEAQ (reference sequence). The V gene lost 6 bases and the J gene lost 3 bases, with 17 bases spanning the gap. CDR3 in amino acids: CASSPLLEGDYGYTF. CDR3 DNA: TGTGCCAGCAGTCCCCTGTTGGAGGGTGACTATGGCTACACCTTC.